This entry features one T cell receptor (beta chain) sequence. Its antigen is as yet unknown. This PCR relied on a set of 60 Vbeta primers and 13 Jbeta primers. Produced via immunoSEQ multiplex PCR; TCRdb's table is partial and in-frame only. The sample yields roughly 170,000 clones, roughly 84% seen once. These data belong to a study of cytomegalovirus exposure and HLA in healthy donors. Study information: Out of approximately 170 million T cells, an earlier analysis found over 100 million unique TCR beta sequences in total.

Whole-study results and caveats: Investigators reported 150 to 200 TCR beta chains as tied to cytomegalovirus.

Trimming removed 1 base at V and 3 bases at J, with 8 bases between. This CDR3 is 14 amino acids long. Germline V gives CDR1 MGHRA, CDR2 YSYEKL. Sequencing was performed on PBMCs. The source of this sequence is a man between 25 and 39 years old in good health and CMV-seronegative. V and J are TRBV4-1 and TRBJ2-3, with D maybe TRBD2 (5 bases). This CDR3 is CASSQGGETDTQYF. CDR3 nucleotides: TGCGCCAGCAGCCAAGGTGGGGAGACAGATACGCAGTATTTT.